This T cell receptor beta chain appears in the sequencing data of a study of blood T cell repertoires in COVID-19. The data were produced by immunoSEQ multiplex PCR, yet TCRdb's version contains in-frame clones alone and is incomplete. The data show about 270,000 clones, roughly nine tenths seen once. The CDR3 has 16 residues. The germline gives CDR1 LGHNA, CDR2 YNFKEQ. With V trimmed by 0 bases and J by 9 bases, 8 bases remained unmatched. This clone was detected only a few times. Enrolment of Seattle patients took place during active infection, and they were followed longitudinally. The chain employs TRBV4-2 and TRBJ1-6; TRBD1 agrees at 7 bases. This clonotype was obtained from a woman aged 25 to 39 with COVID-19, enrolled during active disease. Sequenced sample: peripheral blood. Here the CDR3 DNA reads TGTGCCAGCAGCCAAGACACAGGGGTGTTGGGTTCACCCCTCCACTTT. Amino acids: CASSQDTGVLGSPLHF.